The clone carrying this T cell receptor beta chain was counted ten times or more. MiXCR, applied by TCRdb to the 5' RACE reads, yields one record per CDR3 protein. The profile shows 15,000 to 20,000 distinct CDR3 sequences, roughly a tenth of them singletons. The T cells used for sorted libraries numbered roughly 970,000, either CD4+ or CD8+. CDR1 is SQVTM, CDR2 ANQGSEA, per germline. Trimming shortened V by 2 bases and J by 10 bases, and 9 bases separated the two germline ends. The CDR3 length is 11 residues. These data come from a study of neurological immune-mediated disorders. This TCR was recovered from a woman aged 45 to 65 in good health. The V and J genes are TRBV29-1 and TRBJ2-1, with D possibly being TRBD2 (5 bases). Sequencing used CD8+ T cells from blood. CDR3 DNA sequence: TGCAGCGTTGAAACCAGAGGGGAGCAGTTCTTC. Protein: CSVETRGEQFF.